This T cell receptor (beta chain) was observed in a study of blood T cell repertoires in COVID-19. Study as a whole: T cells, B-cell-depleted T cells, or PBMCs supplied cDNA or gDNA.

Measured with immunoSEQ multiplex PCR; TCRdb has only the in-frame clones, and not every one. This sample yields 150,000 or so clones, of which 88% are seen a single time; approximately 24% belongs to the top ten. Per germline, CDR1 SGHTA and CDR2 FQGTGA. The CDR3 extends over 16 amino acids. With V trimmed by 6 bases and J by 5 bases, 10 bases remained unmatched. Sequencing was carried out using peripheral blood. The chain recombines TRBV7-3 with TRBJ2-1; 10 positions agree with TRBD2. This TCR was recovered from a man aged 55 to 70 with acute or convalescent COVID-19. The CDR3 DNA follows: TGTGCCAGCAGTTACATTCCGGGACTAGCGAACAATGAGCAGTTCTTC. Translating gives CASSYIPGLANNEQFF.